This T cell receptor beta chain emerged from a study of cytomegalovirus exposure and HLA in healthy donors. V lost 0 bases and J lost 8, with 8 bases in between. The germline gives CDR1 SGHRS, CDR2 YFSETQ. This CDR3 spans 13 amino acids. Use of 60 Vbeta and 13 Jbeta primers characterized the PCR. Assay used: immunoSEQ multiplex PCR; TCRdb lists only in-frame clones, some missing. The sample has some 140,000 clones, approximately 80% seen once; the top ten hold about 1.3%. The TCR sequence derives from a man aged 50 to 60 in good health and CMV-seronegative. V usage is TRBV5-1 and J usage is TRBJ1-4; D gene uncertain. The specimen sequenced was PBMCs. The CDR3 here is CASSLGSREKLFF. CDR3 coding DNA: TGCGCCAGCAGCTTGGGGTCGCGGGAAAAACTGTTTTTT.